This T cell receptor beta chain originates from a study of STAT5B mutations in CD4+ large granular lymphocyte leukemia. This CDR3 comprises 15 residues. V dropped 3 bases and J dropped 7; count of bases not matched to a gene: 6. CDR1 and CDR2 from the germline V gene are SGHTA and FQGNSA. The data were produced by immunoSEQ multiplex PCR, yet TCRdb's version contains in-frame clones alone and is incomplete. Of some 4,900 clones in the sample, 70% to 90% were seen once. Overall study findings and caveats: Compared with healthy controls (2/35), patient top clones favored TRBV06 (8/27). Patient CD4-sorted repertoires stayed more clonal than healthy ones after leukemic-clone removal.

Concerning this clone: What it recognizes is unknown.

The chain recombines TRBV7-2 with TRBJ2-1, with TRBD2 identical over 10 bases. Sequenced sample: PBMCs. The receptor was isolated from a man aged 40-55 years with CD4+ T-cell large granular lymphocyte leukemia. CDR3 in amino acids: CASSLSSSGSNEQFF. CDR3 nucleotide sequence: TGTGCCAGCAGCTTGAGCTCTAGCGGGAGTAATGAGCAGTTCTTC.